The source of this TCR beta chain is a study of T cell repertoires in cytomegalovirus infection. Study-level background: Recently identified HLA-C-restricted CMV epitopes and well-studied HLA-B-restricted CMV epitopes were used by the study. A matching HLA type, together with CMV infection, was signaled by public TCR beta signatures. Findings and limits, study-wide: What dominated the ex vivo response were HLA-C-restricted CMV-specific TCR beta clonotypes.

As for this clonotype: As yet, its antigen is unknown.

CDR3 length: 15 amino acids. In germline, CDR1 is MNHEY, CDR2 SVGAGI. V lost 7 bases and J 1 base, leaving 16 bases between the germline ends. Each CDR3 protein is one row after TCRdb ran MiXCR on the reads. Of roughly 310,000 distinct CDR3 sequences in the sample, about 28% were seen once. Material: cultured PBMCs, obtained from culture after CMV antigen stimulation. This chain joins TRBV6-5 and TRBJ1-1; D is unresolved. The TCR was taken from a human donor in good health (CMV status not recorded). Some clones in this sample may be carry-over from other donors' samples. As DNA, the CDR3 is TGTGCCAGCACCAGTCCTGCGGACGCGAACACTGAAGCTTTCTTT. Residues: CASTSPADANTEAFF.